Presented here are 11 T cell receptor beta chains from one specimen sequenced in a study of Graves' ophthalmopathy and Graves' hyperthyroidism. As the template, RNA transcripts were used to amplify TCR beta CDR3 regions. HTBI-primed RT-PCR formed the first round, and a multiplex PCR formed the second. TCRdb ran MiXCR on the multiplex PCR reads and lists one entry per CDR3 protein. This repertoire shows a few hundred thousand distinct CDR3 sequences, less than 45% found once; its top ten account for about 4.2%. Sequenced sample: peripheral blood or thyroid tissue (not recorded which). Receptor source: an adult man with Graves' hyperthyroidism.

The CDR3, as DNA: TGTGCCACCAGCAGAGACACAGTCCTCAACAATGAGCAGTTCTTC. Translation gives CATSRDTVLNNEQFF. The chain links TRBV15 to TRBJ2-1; D is ambiguous. The CDR3 has 15 amino acids. Germline V lookup: CDR1 LNHNV, CDR2 YYDKDF (reference sequence). V lost 0 bases and J 5 bases, leaving 11 bases between the germline ends. The full variable domain, completed using reference TRBV15 and TRBJ2-1, is DAMVIQNPRYQVTQFGKPVTLSCSQTLNHNVMYWYQQKSSQAPKLLFHYYDKDFNNEADTPDNFQSRRPNTSFCFLDIRSPGLGDTAMYLCATSRDTVLNNEQFFGPGTRLTVL.

The table lists this clonotype with many counts. The gene calls are TRBV2 and TRBJ1-1; a possible D gene is TRBD1 (5 bases). V was cut by 1 base and J by 1 base, with 13 bases left in between. This CDR3 region has 16 residues. From germline, CDR1 is SNHLY and CDR2 FYNNEI. The CDR3, as DNA: TGTGCCAGCAGTGAAGACCGGGGAAGGGGGAACACTGAAGCTTTCTTT. As protein: CASSEDRGRGNTEAFF.

The CDR3 reads CASSGRFVNYGYTF. CDR3 DNA sequence: TGTGCCAGCAGTGGGAGATTCGTTAACTATGGCTACACCTTC. V and J are TRBV25-1 and TRBJ1-2, with D hard to call. Germline CDR1 reads MGHDK; CDR2 reads SYGVNS. The V and J ends lost 4 bases and 1 base respectively, with 10 bases between them. This CDR3 contains 14 residues.

There are many counts of this clonotype. The rearrangement joins TRBV5-8 to TRBJ1-1, with TRBD1 as a possible D gene (6 bases). Trimming took 4 bases from V and 4 from J, leaving 17 bases between them. This CDR3 comprises 15 residues. CDR1 is SGHTS and CDR2 is YDEGEE in the germline V gene. DNA for the CDR3: TGTGCCAGCAGCGTTACAGGGTACGCGGGCACTGAAGCTTTCTTT. Translation gives CASSVTGYAGTEAFF.

This clonotype was recorded at least ten times. V is TRBV10-3 and J is TRBJ1-1; the match to TRBD1 covers 7 bases. This CDR3 has 16 residues. The germline V gene encodes CDR1 ENHRY and CDR2 SYGVKD. V gave up 1 base and J gave up 1 base; unmatched junction bases: 6. The CDR3 nucleotides read TGTGCCATCAGTGAGTTGGGACAGTTGGGGAACACTGAAGCTTTCTTT. Amino acid sequence: CAISELGQLGNTEAFF.

The genes are TRBV29-1 and TRBJ2-5; the match to TRBD1 covers 7 bases. Germline lookup yields CDR1 SQVTM and CDR2 ANQGSEA. The CDR3 has 12 amino acids. V shed 4 bases and J 7 bases; nucleotides not matched to a gene: 6. The CDR3 loop reads CSVGQGGRTQYF. In DNA, the CDR3 is TGCAGCGTTGGACAGGGCGGACGGACCCAGTACTTC.

This clonotype was detected many times. The chain is built from TRBV11-2 and TRBJ1-4; D may be TRBD1 (5 bases). CDR3 size: 14 residues. Germline V CDR1 and CDR2: SGHAT, FQNNGV. Trimming left V 4 bases short and J 7 bases short, with 13 bases between. The CDR3 sequence is CASSWTGRGEKLFF. The CDR3, as DNA: TGTGCCAGCAGCTGGACCGGTAGGGGTGAAAAACTGTTTTTT.

The chain couples TRBV5-4 to TRBJ2-4; D perhaps matches TRBD2 (5 bases). Germline CDR1 SGHNT, CDR2 YYREEE (reference sequence). CDR3 length: 15 residues. V lost 3 bases and J 5 bases, leaving 15 bases between the germline ends. The chain's CDR3 is CASSYSESNQNIQYF. Here the CDR3 DNA reads TGTGCCAGCAGCTATAGCGAGAGCAACCAAAACATTCAGTACTTC.

This clonotype has just one count. The chain combines TRBV10-2 with TRBJ1-2; D perhaps matches TRBD1 (6 bases). Germline V gene lookup returns CDR1 WSHSY and CDR2 SAAADI. The CDR3 loop spans 14 amino acids. V dropped 3 bases and J dropped 4 bases, with 12 bases sitting between them. The CDR3 bases are TGCGCCAGCAGTGATCCCGGACAGTCCTATGGCTACACCTTC. Residues: CASSDPGQSYGYTF.

Only one count was recorded for this clonotype. The gene calls are TRBV29-1 and TRBJ2-7, with 10 bases lining up with TRBD1. This CDR3 contains 12 residues. Germline V gene lookup returns CDR1 SQVTM and CDR2 ANQGSEA. V was pared by 6 bases and J by 7 bases, with 6 bases of the junction left unmatched. CDR3 protein: CSVWDRGYEQYF. As DNA, the CDR3 is TGCAGCGTCTGGGACAGGGGCTATGAGCAGTACTTC.

Concerning this clonotype itself: The junction departs from the called germline gene at one end, perhaps through a read error. The genes are TRBV10-3 and TRBJ1-2; D ambiguous. Germline loops: CDR1 ENHRY, CDR2 SYGVKD. This CDR3 has 14 amino acids. The CDR3 nucleotides are TGTGCCAGCAGTGGTTCCGGCCCCTTCTATGGCTACACCTTC. It codes for CASSGSGPFYGYTF.